The clone carrying this TCR beta chain was observed many times. No antigen is known for it. Using a CD8+CD4-CCR7+CD45RA+ phenotype, naive CD8 T cells were sorted. These data belong to a study of molecular identifiers for immune sequencing clone quantification. V dropped 0 bases and J dropped 4; count of bases not matched to a gene: 5. The CDR3 consists of 14 residues. In germline, CDR1 is SQVTM, CDR2 ANQGSEA. A single record per CDR3 protein comes from TCRdb applying MiXCR to the PCR reads. The table includes 460,000 or so distinct CDR3 sequences, 20% to 25% detected once. Notes on the study in general: Should identical TCR molecules share a barcode, the sizes of highly expanded clones could be underestimated. Reportedly, one cell's Jurkat TCR RNA was detected within 1,200,000 naive CD8 cells.

The clonotype originates from a human donor in good health. Some libraries in this study had Jurkat cell RNA spiked in. J is TRBJ2-5 and V is TRBV29-1, with 7 bases fitting TRBD2. Sequencing was performed on naive CD8+ T cells from blood, with Jurkat cell RNA spiked in. Subset defined: FACS-sorted CD8+CD4-CCR7+CD45RA+ naive T cells. As DNA, the CDR3 is TGCAGCGTTGAAGATCTTTCGGGGGGAGAGACCCAGTACTTC. This gives the protein CSVEDLSGGETQYF.